Below are 27 T cell receptor beta chains sequenced from a single sample in a study of T cell repertoires in cytomegalovirus infection. Via MiXCR, TCRdb re-called the reads, giving one row per CDR3 protein. Of about 440,000 distinct CDR3 sequences listed, about 33% were seen once; the top ten hold about 13%. Sequencing was done on a sample of PBMCs. The receptors were gathered from a human donor in good health (CMV status not recorded). Some clones in this sample may be carry-over from other donors' samples.

This clonotype was seen more than once but under ten times. The chain carries TRBV2 and TRBJ1-5, with 8 bases that match TRBD1. Germline CDR1 and CDR2: SNHLY and FYNNEI. This CDR3 spans 16 amino acids. Trimming removed 2 bases from V and 1 base from J; junction bases left unmatched: 4. As DNA, the CDR3 is TGTGCCAGCAGTGAACAGGGGGCGCAGAGCAATCAGCCCCAGCATTTT. Residues: CASSEQGAQSNQPQHF.

The V and J genes are TRBV6-1 and TRBJ2-7; the D gene could be TRBD1 or TRBD2 (5 bases each). V dropped 8 bases and J dropped 7 bases, with 9 bases sitting between them. CDR1 is MNHNS and CDR2 is SASEGT in the germline V gene. The length of the CDR3 is 10 residues. Here the CDR3 reads CASGGFEQYF. CDR3 sequence (DNA): TGTGCCAGCGGGGGATTTGAGCAGTACTTC.

Details on this clonotype: The CDR3 end shows no conserved phenylalanine or tryptophan, and so a read error is likely. The gene calls are TRBV7-9 and TRBJ2-1; 8 bases are shared with TRBD2. The CDR3 sequence is 15 residues long. Germline V gives CDR1 SEHNR, CDR2 FQNEAQ (reference sequence). V dropped 3 bases and J dropped 5; count of bases not matched to a gene: 6. The CDR3 loop is CASSFLAGGHNEQFL. The CDR3 DNA sequence: TGTGCCAGCAGCTTCCTTGCGGGGGGCCACAATGAGCAGTTCCTC.

The V call is TRBV24-1, the J call TRBJ2-3; perhaps TRBD1 as D (7 bases). The CDR3 spans 16 residues. Germline CDR1 reads KGHDR; CDR2 reads SFDVKD. The V end was cut by 1 base, the J end by 3 bases, with 13 bases between. This CDR3 is CATSDFSEGATDTQYF. In DNA, the CDR3 is TGTGCCACCAGTGATTTCTCGGAGGGGGCAACAGATACGCAGTATTTT.

This chain connects TRBV2 to TRBJ1-2; TRBD1 aligns across 7 bases. Germline V CDR1 and CDR2: SNHLY, FYNNEI. V lost 10 bases to trimming and J lost 2 bases; unmatched junction nucleotides: 13. CDR3 length: 15 residues. CDR3 in DNA: TGTGCCATCCCCGGGGACAGTCAGGGGAACTATGGCTACACCTTC. This encodes CAIPGDSQGNYGYTF.

V gene TRBV2 combines with J gene TRBJ2-3, with 9 bases aligning to TRBD1. Germline trimming cut 11 bases from V and 5 bases from J; bases unmatched to any gene: 8. The CDR3 is 13 amino acids. CDR1 is SNHLY and CDR2 is FYNNEI in the germline V gene. This chain's CDR3 is CASRDRVIDTQYF. CDR3 bases: TGTGCCTCCCGGGACAGGGTAATAGATACGCAGTATTTT.

This clonotype has only one observation. V is TRBV7-6 and J is TRBJ2-2, with 11 bases lining up with TRBD2. This CDR3 comprises 16 residues. Germline trimming cut 5 bases from V and 7 bases from J; bases unmatched to any gene: 9. Germline V lookup: CDR1 SGHVS, CDR2 FNYEAQ. This chain's CDR3 is CASSLRLAGQGGELFF. The CDR3 nucleotides read TGTGCCAGCAGCCTCCGACTAGCGGGGCAAGGCGGGGAGCTGTTTTTT.

This clonotype appeared many times. The rearrangement uses TRBV6-5 and TRBJ2-3; D unclear. The V gene lost 0 bases and the J gene lost 4 bases, with 14 bases spanning the gap. This CDR3 has 16 residues. Germline V gene lookup returns CDR1 MNHEY and CDR2 SVGAGI. As DNA, the CDR3 is TGTGCCAGCAGTTACTCGAGCCCCCTGGGTGCAGATACGCAGTATTTT. Amino acid sequence: CASSYSSPLGADTQYF.

V gene TRBV18 combines with J gene TRBJ2-3; TRBD1 aligns across 7 bases. Trimming cost V 3 bases and J 0 bases; bases outside gene matches: 3. Germline CDR1 KGHSH, CDR2 LQKENI. The CDR3 runs 15 residues. DNA of the CDR3: TGTGCCAGCTCACCTCAGGGGGAAAGCACAGATACGCAGTATTTT. Residues: CASSPQGESTDTQYF.

In this sample, this clonotype turned up a few times. The chain recombines TRBV5-4 with TRBJ2-5; the D is unclear. This CDR3 is 12 amino acids long. Trimming took off 4 bases at V and 5 bases at J, with 9 bases between the two ends. Germline-derived CDR1 and CDR2 are SGHNT and YYREEE (reference sequence). This chain's CDR3 is CASSTPSETQYF. CDR3 coding DNA: TGTGCCAGCAGCACACCGTCGGAGACCCAGTACTTC.

The chain employs TRBV11-2 and TRBJ2-3, with TRBD2 identical over 11 bases. The CDR3 extends over 15 amino acids. V was clipped by 1 base and J by 6 bases; unmatched bases: 3. CDR1 is SGHAT and CDR2 is FQNNGV in the germline V gene. The CDR3 region has the DNA TGTGCCAGCAGCTTAGTACTAGCGGGGGCCGATACGCAGTATTTT. Its translation: CASSLVLAGADTQYF.

This clonotype has only a few counts. The gene calls are TRBV6-2 or TRBV6-3 and TRBJ2-7; perhaps TRBD2 as D (6 bases). Germline CDR1 is MNHEY and CDR2 is SVGEGT. Trimming shortened V by 6 bases and J by 7 bases, and 13 bases separated the two germline ends. There are 12 residues in the CDR3. The DNA for the CDR3 is TGTGCCAGCAGAGGGGAGGACGAGGAGCAGTACTTC. It yields the protein CASRGEDEEQYF.

In its sample, this clonotype was seen a few times. This chain uses TRBV7-6 with TRBJ2-3; no firm D call. This CDR3 region has 14 residues. Trimming took 5 bases from V and 6 from J, leaving 15 bases between them. The germline V gene encodes CDR1 SGHVS and CDR2 FNYEAQ. In DNA form, the CDR3 reads TGTGCCAGCAGCCTAACCCTGGGAAGGGATACGCAGTATTTT. Amino acids: CASSLTLGRDTQYF.

The gene calls are TRBV25-1 and TRBJ1-6; the match to TRBD1 covers 7 bases. The junction had 18 bases not matched to a gene; V was cut back by 6 bases and J by 7 bases. The CDR3 is made up of 18 amino acids. Germline assignment: CDR1 MGHDK and CDR2 SYGVNS. The CDR3 sequence: CASSNHSPNRGNNSPLHF. CDR3 bases: TGTGCCAGCAGCAACCACTCTCCTAACAGGGGAAACAATTCACCCCTCCACTTT.

As concerns this clonotype: A much larger clone sits a single nucleotide away, making a read error possible. The V call is TRBV27, the J call TRBJ1-6; D is unclear. The CDR3 extends over 14 amino acids. From germline, CDR1 is MNHEY and CDR2 SMNVEV (reference sequence). Trimming removed 10 bases from V and 5 bases from J, with 15 bases in between. In DNA, the CDR3 is TGTGCCATCAGCCCGCTACAGAATAATTCACCCCTCCACTTT. Its protein is CAISPLQNNSPLHF.

In this sample, this clonotype turned up a few times. This chain links TRBV4-3 with TRBJ1-2, with D unclear. CDR1 and CDR2 from the germline V gene are LGHNA and YSLEER. Trimming took 1 base from V and 4 from J, leaving 22 bases between them. CDR3 length: 18 amino acids. Here the CDR3 DNA reads TGCGCCAGCAGCCAAGGGACGCCCAGTACGGGTTCAAGCTATGGCTACACCTTC. Translating it yields CASSQGTPSTGSSYGYTF.

The J gene is TRBJ1-2, the V gene TRBV13; D is perhaps TRBD1 (6 bases). This CDR3 spans 15 amino acids. Looked up from germline, CDR1 is PRHDT and CDR2 is FYEKMQ (reference sequence). Trimming pared 0 bases from V and 6 bases from J, leaving 14 bases between. CDR3 amino acids: CASSLGQGTGNGYTF. DNA for the CDR3: TGTGCCAGCAGCTTAGGACAGGGAACCGGGAATGGCTACACCTTC. Combining the CDR3 with reference TRBV13 and TRBJ1-2 gives the whole variable domain AAGVIQSPRHLIKEKRETATLKCYPIPRHDTVYWYQQGPGQDPQFLISFYEKMQSDKGSIPDRFSAQQFSDYHSELNMSSLELGDSALYFCASSLGQGTGNGYTFGSGTRLTVV.

The genes are TRBV19 and TRBJ2-1, with TRBD2 identical over 8 bases. CDR3 length: 13 residues. With V trimmed by 4 bases and J by 11 bases, 7 bases remained unmatched. Germline-derived CDR1 and CDR2 are LNHDA and SQIVND (reference sequence). DNA for the CDR3: TGTGCCAGTAGTAGAGGACTAGCCGATCAGCAGTTCTTC. Encoded protein: CASSRGLADQQFF.

The V call is TRBV15, the J call TRBJ1-5; D gene uncertain. CDR1 LNHNV and CDR2 YYDKDF come from the germline V gene (reference sequence). The CDR3 consists of 13 residues. Trimming pared 0 bases from V and 6 bases from J, leaving 6 bases between. CDR3 region: CATSRDAGQPQHF. The DNA for the CDR3 is TGTGCCACCAGCAGAGACGCGGGTCAGCCCCAGCATTTT.

This clonotype showed up just a few times. This is likely a read error, given that the CDR3 carries no conserved phenylalanine or tryptophan at its end. Because the CDR3's place on the DNA is in doubt, the DNA is left out and the CDR3 is given as listed by TCRdb. The CDR3 sequence: CASSSAAAGTGGL. The chain links TRBV7-6 to TRBJ1-2; the table's D call, TRBD1, has no DNA check behind it. The CDR3 totals 13 residues, both ends included. CDR1 and CDR2 (germline): SGHVS, FNYEAQ.

The chain recombines TRBV4-1 with TRBJ1-2; no clear D. CDR1 MGHRA and CDR2 YSYEKL come from the germline V gene. CDR3 size: 15 residues. The germline V and J ends were trimmed by 0 bases and 4 bases, with 12 bases remaining between them. The CDR3: CASSQDDGIAYGYTF. The CDR3 DNA follows: TGCGCCAGCAGCCAAGACGACGGGATAGCCTATGGCTACACCTTC.

Only a few counts were recorded for this clonotype. This chain connects TRBV7-2 to TRBJ2-3; D possibly corresponds to TRBD2 (5 bases). The CDR3 sequence is 15 residues long. Trimming removed 1 base from V and 6 bases from J, with 14 bases in between. Germline CDR1 is SGHTA and CDR2 is FQGNSA. This chain's CDR3 is CASSLDRRIEDTQYF. CDR3 sequence (DNA): TGTGCCAGCAGCTTAGACCGGAGGATAGAGGATACGCAGTATTTT. Using reference TRBV7-2 and TRBJ2-3 for the parts outside the CDR3, the full variable domain is GAGVSQSPSNKVTEKGKDVELRCDPISGHTALYWYRQSLGQGLEFLIYFQGNSAPDKSGLPSDRFSAERTGGSVSTLTIQRTQQEDSAVYLCASSLDRRIEDTQYFGPGTRLTVL.

This clonotype was found a few times. This chain uses TRBV6-2 or TRBV6-3 with TRBJ1-5; D unclear. Trimming cost V 5 bases and J 6 bases, with 17 bases left between them. The germline gives CDR1 MNHEY, CDR2 SVGEGT. The CDR3 is made up of 15 amino acids. CDR3 bases: TGTGCCAGCAGTCAGTCAGGTGATTTGGTTCAGCCCCAGCATTTT. This encodes CASSQSGDLVQPQHF.

The rearrangement uses TRBV6-5 and TRBJ1-1; TRBD1 is a possible D gene (6 bases). The CDR3 extends over 15 amino acids. Germline CDR1 and CDR2: MNHEY and SVGAGI. V lost 2 bases, J lost 0 bases, and 10 bases lay in between. CDR3 in DNA: TGTGCCAGCAGTTACGAGGGGGGGGTGAACACTGAAGCTTTCTTT. Protein product: CASSYEGGVNTEAFF.

This clonotype was picked up a small number of times. This chain joins TRBV11-2 and TRBJ2-3; D is ambiguous. Between the trimmed V and J ends, which lost 6 bases and 2 bases, there was a span of 9 bases. Germline-derived CDR1 and CDR2 are SGHAT and FQNNGV. This CDR3 has 13 residues. Written as DNA, the CDR3 is TGTGCCAGCAGTCGGGTCTACACAGATACGCAGTATTTT. As protein: CASSRVYTDTQYF.

V gene TRBV27 combines with J gene TRBJ2-3; maybe TRBD1 (6 bases). The CDR3 consists of 15 residues. V was shortened by 5 bases and J by 0 bases, with 12 bases between the two germline ends. Germline assignment: CDR1 MNHEY and CDR2 SMNVEV (reference sequence). CDR3 DNA: TGTGCCAGCAGTCGGTGGGGGCCTAGCACAGATACGCAGTATTTT. Amino acid sequence: CASSRWGPSTDTQYF.

The chain recombines TRBV6-1 with TRBJ1-4; 11 bases agree with TRBD1. The CDR3 has 14 residues. Germline V gene lookup returns CDR1 MNHNS and CDR2 SASEGT. Germline trimming cut 4 bases from V and 8 bases from J; bases unmatched to any gene: 3. This CDR3 reads CASSVGQGEEKLFF. The CDR3 region has the DNA TGTGCCAGCAGTGTGGGACAGGGGGAGGAAAAACTGTTTTTT.